This passage covers 15 T cell receptor beta chains from one sample sequenced in a study of naive and memory T cell subsets. Both TRBC1 and TRBC2 were covered by a beta constant-region primer of two equimolar oligonucleotides. Ligated cDNA was amplified by four rounds of PCR with nested alpha and beta constant-region primers and SP2. TCRdb processed the UMI-ligation and nested PCR reads anew with MiXCR; each CDR3 protein has one entry. The table lists around 30,000 distinct CDR3 sequences, roughly 20% of them singletons. Specimen: effector memory CD4+ T cells from blood. Subset meaning: effector memory, CD45RA- CD27-. The receptors derive from a human donor in good health.

The J gene is TRBJ1-2, the V gene TRBV20-1; D is undetermined. V was shortened by 0 bases and J by 4 bases, with 6 bases between the two germline ends. Germline V gene data show CDR1 as DFQATT and CDR2 as SNEGSKA (reference sequence). This CDR3 is built from 12 residues. The CDR3 sequence: CSARDQSYGYTF. CDR3 nucleotide sequence: TGCAGTGCTAGAGACCAGTCCTATGGCTACACCTTC.

V usage is TRBV4-1 and J usage is TRBJ1-2; tentatively, D is TRBD1 (6 bases). V shed 3 bases and J shed 5 bases, with 16 bases lying between them. The germline gives CDR1 MGHRA, CDR2 YSYEKL. The CDR3 contains 15 residues. This chain's CDR3 is CASSHDPRQAYGYTF. The CDR3 coding sequence is TGCGCCAGCAGCCATGACCCCCGACAGGCGTATGGCTACACCTTC.

The chain recombines TRBV5-5 with TRBJ2-7; D is ambiguous. The V end was cut by 2 bases, the J end by 2 bases, with 14 bases between. In germline, CDR1 is SGHKS, CDR2 YYEKEE (reference sequence). There are 15 residues in the CDR3. The CDR3 protein is CASSFDFGQTYEQYF. In DNA, the CDR3 is TGTGCCAGCAGCTTTGATTTTGGGCAGACCTACGAGCAGTACTTC.

This clonotype was picked up many times. V and J are TRBV28 and TRBJ1-4, with 8 bases matching TRBD1. CDR1 and CDR2 from the germline V gene are MDHEN and SYDVKM. The length of the CDR3 is 15 residues. Trimming took 6 bases from V and 4 from J; bases not matched to a gene: 7. CDR3 protein: CASSEPGQVNEKLFF. Here the CDR3 DNA reads TGTGCCAGCAGCGAGCCGGGACAGGTTAATGAAAAACTGTTTTTT.

This clonotype was counted many times. V usage is TRBV20-1 and J usage is TRBJ1-4; D not resolved. V gave up 1 base and J gave up 0 bases, with 3 bases separating them. This CDR3 contains 13 residues. The V gene's germline CDR1 is DFQATT and CDR2 SNEGSKA (reference sequence). DNA for the CDR3: TGCAGTGCTAGAGCCACAACTAATGAAAAACTGTTTTTT. It encodes CSARATTNEKLFF.

This clonotype appeared a few times. The chain has TRBV7-8 and TRBJ1-2, with 8 bases that match TRBD1. The CDR3 extends over 15 amino acids. Unmatched junction bases numbered 8, after V lost 5 bases and J lost 3 bases. CDR1 is SGHVS and CDR2 is FQNEAQ in the germline V gene. DNA for the CDR3: TGTGCCAGCAGCCTCGGACAGGGAGGGGACTATGGCTACACCTTC. Its translation: CASSLGQGGDYGYTF.

The gene calls are TRBV6-4 and TRBJ2-2, with D unresolved. The V end lost 5 bases, the J end lost 6 bases, and 19 bases lay between the germline ends. Germline CDR1 reads MRHNA; CDR2 reads SNTAGT. The CDR3 is made up of 16 amino acids. CDR3 DNA sequence: TGTGCCAGCAGTAATGACATCAATTTAGGCTCCGGGGAGCTGTTTTTT. Translated, it gives CASSNDINLGSGELFF.

This clonotype was seen many times. V is TRBV30 and J is TRBJ2-2, with TRBD1 as a possible D gene (6 bases). Germline assignment: CDR1 GTSNPN and CDR2 SVGIG (reference sequence). The CDR3 length is 14 residues. The germline V and J ends were trimmed by 1 base and 1 base, with 7 bases remaining between them. In DNA, the CDR3 is TGTGCCTGGAGTGGGGACATGAACACCGGGGAGCTGTTTTTT. Amino acids: CAWSGDMNTGELFF.

This clonotype was detected many times. V is TRBV7-9 and J is TRBJ1-1, with D maybe TRBD1 (5 bases). The V gene's germline CDR1 is SEHNR and CDR2 FQNEAQ (reference sequence). The ends were cut back, 4 bases at V and 3 bases at J, with 12 bases in the middle. This CDR3 spans 14 amino acids. DNA of the CDR3: TGTGCCAGCAGCTCCAGGGAATGGGACACTGAAGCTTTCTTT. Protein: CASSSREWDTEAFF.

This clonotype was counted ten times or more. The J gene is TRBJ1-6, the V gene TRBV28; 8 bases map to TRBD1. This CDR3 region has 16 residues. Germline-derived CDR1 and CDR2 are MDHEN and SYDVKM. Trimming at V came to 4 bases and at J to 6 bases, leaving 8 bases not matched to a gene. The CDR3 nucleotides are TGTGCCAGCAGTTCCCGACAGGGGCCATCTAATTCACCCCTCCACTTT. Amino acids: CASSSRQGPSNSPLHF.

This clonotype has a handful of counts. V gene TRBV11-2 combines with J gene TRBJ2-1; D gene ambiguous. CDR3 length: 16 residues. Germline values: CDR1 SGHAT, CDR2 FQNNGV. Trimming shortened V by 1 base and J by 7 bases, and 17 bases separated the two germline ends. CDR3 bases: TGTGCCAGCAGCTTAGGGTCCTATATCTCTAAGAATGAGCAGTTCTTC. It yields the protein CASSLGSYISKNEQFF.

This clonotype was detected only a few times. V and J are TRBV7-8 and TRBJ1-4, with TRBD1 matching 9 bases. Germline CDR1 reads SGHVS; CDR2 reads FQNEAQ. The CDR3 length is 14 residues. J gave up 6 bases and V 5 bases, and 4 bases lay outside the gene matches. CDR3 DNA: TGTGCCAGCAGCGTCCGGGACAGGGATGAAAAACTGTTTTTT. It specifies CASSVRDRDEKLFF.

This clonotype was detected many times. The V and J genes are TRBV5-4 and TRBJ1-4; D ambiguous. CDR1 and CDR2 from the germline V gene are SGHNT and YYREEE (reference sequence). CDR3 length equals 13 residues. V lost 1 base to trimming and J lost 4 bases, with 5 bases between them. CDR3 in amino acids: CASSLPGNEKLFF. In DNA, the CDR3 is TGTGCCAGCAGCTTGCCGGGTAATGAAAAACTGTTTTTT.

In its sample, this clonotype was seen many times. The chain uses TRBV12-3 or TRBV12-4 and TRBJ2-3; D may be TRBD2 (5 bases). This CDR3 has 12 residues. V was cut by 6 bases and J by 8 bases, with 12 bases left in between. CDR3 DNA sequence: TGTGCCAGCAGCCTACTGGAGGTTACGCAGTATTTT. Translation: CASSLLEVTQYF.

Ten or more counts support this clonotype. This sequence joins TRBV28 and TRBJ1-2; no reliable D call. The CDR3 spans 12 residues. Germline V gene data show CDR1 as MDHEN and CDR2 as SYDVKM. V lost 4 bases, J lost 1 base, and 4 bases lay in between. The CDR3 DNA sequence: TGTGCCAGCAGTTCCCTTAACTATGGCTACACCTTC. This encodes CASSSLNYGYTF.